This TCR beta chain was captured by sequencing in a study of cytomegalovirus exposure and HLA in healthy donors. About the study: In an earlier analysis, 90 million to 130 million unique TCR beta sequences were found from some 170 million T cells. Study outcomes and limitations: Available immune exposure information was restricted to CMV serostatus only.

PCR involved 60 Vbeta and 13 Jbeta primers. Produced via immunoSEQ multiplex PCR; TCRdb's table is partial and in-frame only. The sample holds 100,000 to 150,000 clones; around 73% are singletons and the top ten take 1.5%. This clone was seen a handful of times. The antigen is not known. The CDR3 extends over 16 amino acids. The germline V gene encodes CDR1 SGHRS and CDR2 YFSETQ. The V and J ends lost 0 bases and 0 bases, in that order; junction bases with no gene match: 2. This receptor was obtained from a female donor in good health and CMV-seronegative. The rearrangement uses TRBV5-1 and TRBJ2-1, with 8 bases matching TRBD1. Specimen: PBMCs. In nucleotides, the CDR3 is TGCGCCAGCAGCTTGGGGGGGACAGGCTCCTACAATGAGCAGTTCTTC. Protein: CASSLGGTGSYNEQFF.